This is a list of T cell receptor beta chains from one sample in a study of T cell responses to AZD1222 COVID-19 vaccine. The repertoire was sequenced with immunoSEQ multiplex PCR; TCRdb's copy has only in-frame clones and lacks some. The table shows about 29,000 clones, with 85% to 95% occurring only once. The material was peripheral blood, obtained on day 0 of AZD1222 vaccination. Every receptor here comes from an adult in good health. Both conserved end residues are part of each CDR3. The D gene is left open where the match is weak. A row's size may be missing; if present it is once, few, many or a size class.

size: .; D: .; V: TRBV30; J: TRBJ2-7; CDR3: CAWRGKGLSSYEQYF; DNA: TGTGCCTGGAGGGGGAAGGGCCTAAGCTCCTACGAGCAGTACTTC
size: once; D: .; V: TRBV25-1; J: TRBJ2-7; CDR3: CASSEYGLADYEQYF; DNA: TGTGCCAGCAGTGAATACGGGCTAGCCGATTACGAGCAGTACTTC
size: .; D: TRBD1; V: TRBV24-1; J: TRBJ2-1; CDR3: CATSDPRDRLWNNEQFF; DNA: TGTGCCACCAGTGACCCACGGGACAGACTTTGGAACAATGAGCAGTTCTTC
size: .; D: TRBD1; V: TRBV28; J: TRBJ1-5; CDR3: CASNTGGSNQPQHF; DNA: TGTGCCAGCAACACAGGGGGAAGCAATCAGCCCCAGCATTTT
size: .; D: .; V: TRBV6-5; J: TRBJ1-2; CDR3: CASRQGWDGYTF; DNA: TGTGCCAGCAGGCAGGGGTGGGATGGCTACACCTTC
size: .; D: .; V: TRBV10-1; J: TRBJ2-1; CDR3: CASSSADRYNEQFF; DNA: TGCGCCAGCAGCTCCGCCGACCGATACAATGAGCAGTTCTTC
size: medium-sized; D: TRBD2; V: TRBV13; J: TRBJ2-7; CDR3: CASSLGLAGHEQYF; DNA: TGTGCCAGCAGCCTAGGACTAGCGGGTCACGAGCAGTACTTC
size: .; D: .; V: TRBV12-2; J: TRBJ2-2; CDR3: CASRQLGETGELFF; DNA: TGTGCAAGTCGCCAACTGGGGGAAACCGGGGAGCTGTTTTTT
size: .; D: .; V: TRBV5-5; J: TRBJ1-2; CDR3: CASSSAPDNNYGYTF; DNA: TGTGCCAGCAGCTCCGCCCCGGACAATAACTATGGCTACACCTTC
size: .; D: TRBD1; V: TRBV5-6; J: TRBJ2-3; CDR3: CASSLEQGYGGTQYF; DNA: TGTGCCAGCAGCTTGGAACAGGGGTATGGAGGTACGCAGTATTTT
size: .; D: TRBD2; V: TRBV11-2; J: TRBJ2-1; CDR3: CASSLENKGGGRVYNEQFF; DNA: TGTGCCAGCAGCTTAGAAAATAAGGGCGGAGGGAGGGTCTACAATGAGCAGTTCTTC
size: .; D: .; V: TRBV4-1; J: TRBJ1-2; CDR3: CASSQEPGWGYTF; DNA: TGCGCCAGCAGCCAAGAGCCAGGTTGGGGCTACACCTTC
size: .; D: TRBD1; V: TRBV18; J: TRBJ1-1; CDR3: CASSPDRANTEAFF; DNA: TGTGCCAGCTCACCGGACAGGGCGAACACTGAAGCTTTCTTT
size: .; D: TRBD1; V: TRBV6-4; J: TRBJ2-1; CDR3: CASSEGTGYPYNEQFF; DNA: TGTGCCAGCAGTGAGGGGACAGGGTATCCTTACAATGAGCAGTTCTTC
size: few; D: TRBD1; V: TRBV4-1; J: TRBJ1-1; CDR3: CASSQDLEGASITEAFF; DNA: TGCGCCAGCAGCCAAGATCTTGAGGGGGCGTCGATCACTGAAGCTTTCTTT
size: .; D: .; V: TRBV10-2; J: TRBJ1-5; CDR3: CASSDTSKNQPQHF; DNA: TGCGCCAGCAGTGATACTTCGAAGAATCAGCCCCAGCATTTT
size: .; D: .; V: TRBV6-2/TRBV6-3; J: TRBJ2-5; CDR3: CASSPGEERETQYF; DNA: TGTGCCAGCAGTCCCGGAGAGGAGCGAGAGACCCAGTACTTC
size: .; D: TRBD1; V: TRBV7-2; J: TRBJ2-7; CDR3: CASSLPDRGIYEQYF; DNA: TGTGCCAGCAGCTTACCAGACAGGGGGATCTACGAGCAGTACTTC
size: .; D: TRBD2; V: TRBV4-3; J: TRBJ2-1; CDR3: CASSQGGGRARDEQFF; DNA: TGCGCCAGCAGCCAAGGTGGCGGGAGGGCCAGAGACGAGCAGTTCTTC
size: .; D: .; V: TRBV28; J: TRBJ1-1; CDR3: CASSPIEGTTEAFF; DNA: TGTGCCAGCAGTCCTATTGAGGGTACGACTGAAGCTTTCTTT
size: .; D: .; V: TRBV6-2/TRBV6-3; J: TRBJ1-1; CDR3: CASSYSTGWNTEAFF; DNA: TGTGCCAGCAGTTACAGTACAGGGTGGAACACTGAAGCTTTCTTT
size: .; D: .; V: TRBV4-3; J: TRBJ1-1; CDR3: CASSPRGDGTEAFF; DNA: TGCGCCAGCAGCCCGAGGGGGGATGGCACTGAAGCTTTCTTT
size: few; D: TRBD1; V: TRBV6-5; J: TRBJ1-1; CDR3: CASSYTLQGARAEAFF; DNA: TGTGCCAGCAGTTACACCCTACAGGGGGCTCGGGCTGAAGCTTTCTTT
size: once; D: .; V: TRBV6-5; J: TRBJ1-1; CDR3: CASSWKTEGTTEAFF; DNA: TGTGCCAGCAGTTGGAAGACGGAGGGGACCACTGAAGCTTTCTTT